Presented here are 6 T cell receptor beta chains from one specimen sequenced in a study of blood T cell repertoires in COVID-19. Sequenced by immunoSEQ multiplex PCR; TCRdb stores in-frame clones only, minus some. The repertoire has about 200,000 clones, 86% of them found once; the top ten carry nearly 4.5%. Input material: peripheral blood. The receptor set was obtained from a man aged 50 to 60 with acute or convalescent COVID-19.

The CDR3 protein is CASSLEGAGTEAFF. CDR3 nucleotides: TGTGCCAGCAGCTTAGAGGGTGCGGGCACTGAAGCTTTCTTT. V is TRBV11-1 and J is TRBJ1-1; no clear D gene. The germline V gene has CDR1 SGHAT and CDR2 FQDESV (reference sequence). This CDR3 is built from 14 residues. Trimming took 1 base from V and 4 from J, leaving 10 bases between them.

The chain links TRBV27 to TRBJ2-3; 12 bases are shared with TRBD2. The germline gives CDR1 MNHEY, CDR2 SMNVEV (reference sequence). V shed 4 bases, J shed 5 bases, and the junction held 4 bases outside the gene matches. The CDR3 is 15 residues long. The CDR3 here is CASSSQLAGGDTQYF. CDR3 coding DNA: TGTGCCAGCAGTTCCCAACTAGCGGGGGGAGATACGCAGTATTTT.

The chain has TRBV18 and TRBJ1-5; D might be TRBD1 (6 bases). Looked up from germline, CDR1 is KGHSH and CDR2 is LQKENI. The CDR3 is 15 residues long. Trimming removed 6 bases from V and 5 bases from J, with 17 bases in between. The CDR3 DNA reads TGTGCCAGCTCCCCCACAGGACAGTTGTATCAGCCCCAGCATTTT. Protein: CASSPTGQLYQPQHF.

This clone has only a few counts. V is TRBV5-1 and J is TRBJ1-6, with D possibly matching TRBD1 (5 bases). Trimming shortened V by 4 bases and J by 10 bases, and 18 bases separated the two germline ends. The germline gives CDR1 SGHRS, CDR2 YFSETQ. The CDR3 is 15 residues long. In DNA form, the CDR3 reads TGCGCCAGCAGCGCCGGACACCGTAAGGAATCACCCCTCCACTTT. Translating gives CASSAGHRKESPLHF.

The V call is TRBV7-8, the J call TRBJ2-3, with 9 bases fitting TRBD2. V dropped 6 bases and J dropped 0; count of bases not matched to a gene: 10. CDR1 is SGHVS, CDR2 FQNEAQ, per germline. This CDR3 comprises 17 residues. CDR3 DNA sequence: TGTGCCAGCAGTCGTCAGGCGGGGGGGTCTAGCACAGATACGCAGTATTTT. Translating gives CASSRQAGGSSTDTQYF.

The rearrangement links TRBV6-1 to TRBJ2-2, with 8 bases identical to TRBD1. Trimming cost V 3 bases and J 2 bases; bases outside gene matches: 14. Per germline, CDR1 MNHNS and CDR2 SASEGT. The CDR3 sequence is 19 residues long. The CDR3 reads CASSEFYWTGRVNTGELFF. The DNA for the CDR3 is TGTGCCAGCAGTGAGTTTTATTGGACAGGGCGAGTTAACACCGGGGAGCTGTTTTTT.